The 18 T cell receptor beta chains given below trace back to one sample, sequenced in a study of blood T cell repertoires in COVID-19. Libraries were prepared by immunoSEQ multiplex PCR; TCRdb keeps only in-frame clonotypes and omits some of them. The data contain more than 95,000 clones, approximately 82% of them singletons. The sample taken for sequencing was peripheral blood. The receptors stem from a woman of 80 years or more with acute or convalescent COVID-19.

The chain is built from TRBV6-5 and TRBJ2-1, with TRBD1 as a possible D gene (5 bases). This CDR3 region has 12 residues. Trimming pared 5 bases from V and 9 bases from J, leaving 11 bases between. Germline CDR1 is MNHEY and CDR2 is SVGAGI. CDR3 bases: TGTGCCAGCAGTCTGCAGGGTAGTGAGCAGTTCTTC. This gives the protein CASSLQGSEQFF.

The chain uses TRBV6-1 and TRBJ2-5, with D hard to call. The germline CDR1 and CDR2 sequences are MNHNS and SASEGT. Trimming pared 1 base from V and 5 bases from J, leaving 17 bases between. There are 16 residues in the CDR3. The CDR3 sequence is CASSEGLVEPSETQYF. The CDR3 region has the DNA TGTGCCAGCAGTGAAGGCCTAGTGGAGCCCTCCGAGACCCAGTACTTC.

The gene calls are TRBV5-4 and TRBJ2-6; the D gene is possibly TRBD1 (6 bases). V was trimmed by 4 bases and J by 2 bases, leaving 13 bases between them. The CDR3 contains 16 residues. The germline V gene encodes CDR1 SGHNT and CDR2 YYREEE (reference sequence). CDR3 in amino acids: CASSMPGDAGANVLTF. CDR3 DNA sequence: TGTGCCAGCAGCATGCCAGGGGACGCTGGGGCCAACGTCCTGACTTTC.

This chain uses TRBV5-1 with TRBJ2-1, with TRBD2 matching over 9 bases. Germline lookup yields CDR1 SGHRS and CDR2 YFSETQ. The CDR3 extends over 17 amino acids. With V trimmed by 0 bases and J by 7 bases, 11 bases remained unmatched. The CDR3 loop reads CASSLEGGRALLNEQFF. DNA of the CDR3: TGCGCCAGCAGCTTGGAAGGCGGGAGGGCCTTGTTGAATGAGCAGTTCTTC.

V and J are TRBV19 and TRBJ2-1; possible D gene TRBD1, 12 bases. V was cut by 4 bases and J by 9 bases, with 34 bases left in between. This CDR3 has 20 amino acids. Germline loops: CDR1 LNHDA, CDR2 SQIVND (reference sequence). For the CDR3, the DNA is TGTGCCAGTAGTACCTGGGACAGGGGGCGAACTAGCGGGAGAGGCATTGAGCAGTTCTTC. Translating it yields CASSTWDRGRTSGRGIEQFF.

The chain links TRBV7-7 to TRBJ1-4; the D is unclear. The CDR3 runs 13 residues. V was cut by 2 bases and J by 8 bases, with 9 bases left in between. CDR1 is SSHAT and CDR2 is FNYEAQ in the germline V gene (reference sequence). The DNA of the CDR3 is TGTGCCAGCAGCTTAACACGGAGAGAAAAACTGTTTTTT. Its protein product is CASSLTRREKLFF.

The genes are TRBV18 and TRBJ2-2; maybe TRBD2 (6 bases). V was clipped by 0 bases and J by 6 bases, with 11 bases between them. The CDR3 runs to 15 residues. CDR1 and CDR2 from the germline V gene are KGHSH and LQKENI. In DNA, the CDR3 is TGTGCCAGCTCACCACCCTGGAGGGCGGCCGGGGAGCTGTTTTTT. Amino acid sequence: CASSPPWRAAGELFF.

There are many counts of this clone. The chain carries TRBV3-1 (or the pseudogene TRBV3-2) and TRBJ2-4, with D possibly matching TRBD2 (5 bases). This CDR3 region has 15 residues. From germline, CDR1 is LGHDT and CDR2 YNNKEL (reference sequence). V was trimmed by 1 base and J by 9 bases, leaving 16 bases between them. The CDR3 DNA follows: TGTGCCAGCAGCCAAGGAAGCGGCCCCCGGGGCATTCAGTACTTC. It codes for CASSQGSGPRGIQYF.

This chain connects TRBV11-2 to TRBJ2-1; D call uncertain. Per germline, CDR1 SGHAT and CDR2 FQNNGV. Trimming left V 0 bases short and J 6 bases short, with 15 bases between. CDR3 size: 16 residues. The CDR3 DNA is TGTGCCAGCAGCTTAGATCGGAGTAGCTCCGGCAATGAGCAGTTCTTC. Protein: CASSLDRSSSGNEQFF.

This clone was seen more than once but under ten times. The chain joins TRBV4-1 to TRBJ1-5; 11 bases align to TRBD1. CDR1 and CDR2 from the germline V gene are MGHRA and YSYEKL. Trimming removed 0 bases from V and 4 bases from J; junction bases left unmatched: 2. The CDR3 has 16 residues. The CDR3 spells CASSQDRDRGNQPQHF. The CDR3 region has the DNA TGCGCCAGCAGCCAAGATCGGGACAGGGGGAATCAGCCCCAGCATTTT.

The rearrangement uses TRBV7-2 and TRBJ2-2; 8 bases fit TRBD1. The CDR3 consists of 16 residues. Germline V gives CDR1 SGHTA, CDR2 FQGNSA. J lost 5 bases, V lost 1 base, and 6 bases had no gene match. CDR3 loop: CASSLVAGGSTGELFF. The CDR3 DNA follows: TGTGCCAGCAGCTTAGTAGCAGGGGGCTCGACCGGGGAGCTGTTTTTT. The whole variable domain, filled in from reference TRBV7-2 and TRBJ2-2, reads GAGVSQSPSNKVTEKGKDVELRCDPISGHTALYWYRQSLGQGLEFLIYFQGNSAPDKSGLPSDRFSAERTGGSVSTLTIQRTQQEDSAVYLCASSLVAGGSTGELFFGEGSRLTVL.

The chain employs TRBV7-9 and TRBJ1-6; D may be TRBD1 (5 bases). V dropped 3 bases and J dropped 6 bases, with 9 bases sitting between them. Germline V lookup: CDR1 SEHNR, CDR2 FQNEAQ (reference sequence). The CDR3 spans 14 residues. CDR3 sequence reads: CASSLGQVNSPLHF. Here the CDR3 DNA reads TGTGCCAGCAGCTTGGGGCAGGTTAATTCACCCCTCCACTTT.

The chain couples TRBV7-6 to TRBJ2-3, with 13 bases lining up with TRBD2. CDR1 is SGHVS, CDR2 FNYEAQ, per germline. This CDR3 has 17 amino acids. The V gene end was trimmed by 5 bases and the J gene end by 1 base; junction bases not matched to a gene: 6. The DNA of the CDR3 is TGTGCCAGCAGCGCGCGGACTAGCGGGGGAGGCACAGATACGCAGTATTTT. Its translation is CASSARTSGGGTDTQYF.

This clone was observed once. V and J are TRBV28 and TRBJ1-1; D unclear. Germline CDR1 MDHEN, CDR2 SYDVKM. Trimming took 4 bases from V and 0 from J, leaving 9 bases between them. The CDR3 length is 14 residues. The CDR3 nucleotides read TGTGCCAGCAGTTCTATCTCCATGAACACTGAAGCTTTCTTT. Protein product: CASSSISMNTEAFF. The variable domain in full, completed from reference TRBV28 and TRBJ1-1, reads DVKVTQSSRYLVKRTGEKVFLECVQDMDHENMFWYRQDPGLGLRLIYFSYDVKMKEKGDIPEGYSVSREKKERFSLILESASTNQTSMYLCASSSISMNTEAFFGQGTRLTVV.

The rearrangement links TRBV5-1 to TRBJ1-1, with TRBD1 identical over 9 bases. The CDR3 extends over 13 amino acids. Trimming took 4 bases from V and 7 from J; bases not matched to a gene: 5. Germline V gene sequence: CDR1 SGHRS, CDR2 YFSETQ. CDR3 DNA: TGCGCCAGCAGCCGTGACAGGGGGGTTGAAGCTTTCTTT. This codes for CASSRDRGVEAFF.

The chain is built from TRBV5-1 and TRBJ1-1; TRBD1 matches at 9 bases. Trimming cost V 2 bases and J 11 bases; bases outside gene matches: 10. The CDR3 spans 14 residues. CDR1 and CDR2 from the germline V gene are SGHRS and YFSETQ. The CDR3 DNA is TGCGCCAGCAGCTTCCAGGACAGGGGCCCGAACGCTTTCTTT. Translated, it gives CASSFQDRGPNAFF.

V is TRBV12-3 or TRBV12-4 and J is TRBJ1-6, with unresolved D. Trimming cost V 3 bases and J 11 bases, with 11 bases left between them. This CDR3 is 13 amino acids long. The CDR3 DNA reads as TGTGCCAGCAGTTTTTCCGGGTCGGCACCCCTCCACTTT. Protein product: CASSFSGSAPLHF.

This chain links TRBV25-1 with TRBJ2-1; 8 bases align to TRBD2. The CDR3 extends over 16 amino acids. The J segment lost 0 bases and the V segment lost 1 base, leaving 2 bases of the junction unmatched. Germline assignment: CDR1 MGHDK and CDR2 SYGVNS. CDR3 sequence (DNA): TGTGCCAGCAGTGAATTGAGCGGGGGCTCCTACAATGAGCAGTTCTTC. Protein product: CASSELSGGSYNEQFF.